This T cell receptor beta chain was recovered during a study of cytomegalovirus exposure and HLA in healthy donors. Study-wide background: Both the 120 validation repertoires and the roughly 700 first-cohort repertoires used the same platform, as reported by a later analysis.

With respect to this clone: Its cognate antigen is unknown.

General observations from the study: Subsequent analysis of the roughly 120 validation repertoires found a tendency for first-cohort TCR clusters to co-occur. Researchers counted over 150 TCR beta chains as cytomegalovirus-associated. Most TCR sequences were rare, but some public TCRs occurred in many donors.

Profiling relied on immunoSEQ multiplex PCR, and the TCRdb table lists in-frame clones only, not all of them. Of hundreds of thousands of clones in the sample, roughly 87% were seen once. The V gene's germline CDR1 is SGHRS and CDR2 YFSETQ. V dropped 5 bases and J dropped 7; count of bases not matched to a gene: 8. The CDR3 extends over 13 amino acids. This chain links TRBV5-1 with TRBJ1-2; 7 bases line up with TRBD1. Sample: PBMCs. This clonotype originated in a man between 18 and 29 years old in good health and CMV-seropositive. CDR3 region: CASSPGQDGGYTF. CDR3 sequence (DNA): TGCGCCAGCAGTCCCGGACAGGACGGTGGCTACACCTTC.